In this sample, the clone carrying this T cell receptor (beta chain) turned up once. Its antigen is not known. The sample comes from a study of vaccination and CD4 T cells after COVID-19. As for the study in general: Cells were stimulated with overlapping spike peptide pools from SARS-CoV-2, HCoV-NL63, HCoV-OC43 and HCoV-229E.

The treatment: roughly ten-day PBMC culture with coronavirus spike peptide pools or control peptides (ViraFEST assay). Cell culture was performed with two million PBMCs per well in the presence of 9 to 10 IU/ml IL-2 and 10 ug/ml peptide pools. At the Johns Hopkins FTIC core, DNA taken from cultured CD4+ T cells was sequenced by way of the Oncomine TCR Beta short-read assay. TCRdb ran MiXCR on the PCR reads and lists one entry per CDR3 protein. The repertoire has 9,500 to 15,000 distinct CDR3 sequences, around 61% of them found once; the top ten carry under 15%. This clonotype originated in a human donor who had recovered from COVID-19. Source material: CD4+ T cells from blood, cultured in vitro.

The CDR3 reads CASSYYRWTGGTDTQYF. The DNA of the CDR3 is TGTGCCAGCAGTTACTATCGGTGGACAGGGGGCACAGATACGCAGTATTTT. V and J are TRBV6-5 and TRBJ2-3; 9 positions agree with TRBD1. The CDR3 spans 17 residues. With V trimmed by 1 base and J by 1 base, 6 bases remained unmatched. Germline-derived CDR1 and CDR2 are MNHEY and SVGAGI.